The rows below give T cell receptor beta chains drawn from one sample of a study of T cell changes during pregnancy in multiple sclerosis. Sequenced by immunoSEQ multiplex PCR; TCRdb stores in-frame clones only, minus some. The sample has tens of thousands of clones, less than 95% seen once; the top ten hold almost 6.5%. The input for sequencing was peripheral blood, taken in the third trimester of pregnancy. The receptors shown here come from a female donor in good health, enrolled as a control in a pregnancy study. CDR3s include the opening cysteine and the closing phenylalanine or tryptophan. Fields, in order: D gene, clone size, CDR3 length, V gene, J gene, CDR3 protein, CDR3 DNA. D genes are given only for firm matches. Expanded clones get a size class; other rows say once, few or many, or leave the size out.

D gene: NA
clone size: NA
CDR3 length: 12
V gene: TRBV30
J gene: TRBJ2-7
CDR3 protein: CAWSQMFYEQYF
CDR3 DNA: TGTGCCTGGAGTCAGATGTTCTACGAGCAGTACTTC

D gene: NA
clone size: NA
CDR3 length: 14
V gene: TRBV11-2
J gene: TRBJ1-4
CDR3 protein: CASSLEQNNEKLFF
CDR3 DNA: TGTGCCAGCAGCTTAGAACAGAATAATGAAAAACTGTTTTTT

D gene: TRBD1
clone size: NA
CDR3 length: 15
V gene: TRBV19
J gene: TRBJ1-1
CDR3 protein: CASSMEGASGTEAFF
CDR3 DNA: TGTGCCAGTAGTATGGAGGGGGCATCGGGCACTGAAGCTTTCTTT

D gene: NA
clone size: NA
CDR3 length: 16
V gene: TRBV5-1
J gene: TRBJ2-6
CDR3 protein: CASSRDSSSGANVLTF
CDR3 DNA: TGCGCCAGCAGCCGAGACAGCAGCTCTGGGGCCAACGTCCTGACTTTC

D gene: TRBD2
clone size: few
CDR3 length: 14
V gene: TRBV19
J gene: TRBJ2-7
CDR3 protein: CASSRLAGECEQYF
CDR3 DNA: TGTGCCAGTAGTAGACTAGCGGGAGAATGCGAGCAGTACTTC

D gene: NA
clone size: NA
CDR3 length: 12
V gene: TRBV6-1
J gene: TRBJ1-2
CDR3 protein: CASSEGQVGYTF
CDR3 DNA: TGTGCCAGCAGTGAAGGGCAGGTCGGCTACACCTTC

D gene: TRBD1
clone size: NA
CDR3 length: 13
V gene: TRBV10-3
J gene: TRBJ2-7
CDR3 protein: CAISQDRAHEQYF
CDR3 DNA: TGTGCCATCAGTCAAGACAGGGCCCACGAGCAGTACTTC

D gene: NA
clone size: NA
CDR3 length: 11
V gene: TRBV30
J gene: TRBJ1-1
CDR3 protein: CAWSVLLEAFF
CDR3 DNA: TGTGCCTGGAGTGTACTTTTAGAAGCTTTCTTT

D gene: TRBD2
clone size: NA
CDR3 length: 13
V gene: TRBV5-7
J gene: TRBJ2-5
CDR3 protein: CASSWTSGGTQYF
CDR3 DNA: TGTGCCAGCAGCTGGACTAGCGGGGGGACCCAGTACTTC

D gene: TRBD2
clone size: NA
CDR3 length: 14
V gene: TRBV9
J gene: TRBJ2-1
CDR3 protein: CASSERGSMNEQFF
CDR3 DNA: TGTGCCAGCAGCGAGCGGGGAAGTATGAATGAGCAGTTCTTC

D gene: NA
clone size: NA
CDR3 length: 15
V gene: TRBV7-2
J gene: TRBJ1-1
CDR3 protein: CASSPNAGQLTEAFF
CDR3 DNA: TGTGCCAGCAGCCCTAACGCAGGGCAACTCACTGAAGCTTTCTTT

D gene: TRBD1
clone size: NA
CDR3 length: 15
V gene: TRBV11-2
J gene: TRBJ1-5
CDR3 protein: CASSPGQGRAQPQHF
CDR3 DNA: TGTGCCAGCAGCCCGGGACAGGGTCGGGCGCAGCCCCAGCATTTT

D gene: NA
clone size: NA
CDR3 length: 16
V gene: TRBV29-1
J gene: TRBJ2-7
CDR3 protein: CSVGETGLPGVYEQYF
CDR3 DNA: TGCAGCGTTGGGGAAACGGGACTCCCGGGGGTCTACGAGCAGTACTTC

D gene: NA
clone size: NA
CDR3 length: 15
V gene: TRBV10-3
J gene: TRBJ1-3
CDR3 protein: CAISDGDNSGNTIYF
CDR3 DNA: TGTGCCATCAGTGATGGGGACAACTCTGGAAACACCATATATTTT

D gene: NA
clone size: NA
CDR3 length: 14
V gene: TRBV13
J gene: TRBJ1-1
CDR3 protein: CASSFLARTTEAFF
CDR3 DNA: TGTGCCAGCAGCTTCCTAGCCAGAACCACTGAAGCTTTCTTT

D gene: TRBD2
clone size: NA
CDR3 length: 16
V gene: TRBV6-5
J gene: TRBJ2-2
CDR3 protein: CASSYSRRGRTGELFF
CDR3 DNA: TGTGCCAGCAGTTACTCGAGGCGGGGGAGGACCGGGGAGCTGTTTTTT

D gene: NA
clone size: NA
CDR3 length: 16
V gene: TRBV5-4
J gene: TRBJ1-3
CDR3 protein: CASSLSFPGSGNTIYF
CDR3 DNA: TGTGCCAGCAGCTTGTCATTCCCGGGCTCTGGAAACACCATATATTTT

D gene: TRBD1
clone size: NA
CDR3 length: 16
V gene: TRBV5-1
J gene: TRBJ1-2
CDR3 protein: CASRTTTDRGDYGYTF
CDR3 DNA: TGCGCCAGCAGGACTACGACGGACAGGGGGGACTATGGCTACACCTTC

D gene: NA
clone size: NA
CDR3 length: 15
V gene: TRBV25-1
J gene: TRBJ1-1
CDR3 protein: CASRPSTGPGTEAFF
CDR3 DNA: TGTGCCAGCAGGCCCTCCACAGGTCCGGGCACTGAAGCTTTCTTT

D gene: NA
clone size: few
CDR3 length: 15
V gene: TRBV10-3
J gene: TRBJ1-4
CDR3 protein: CAISESIGTNEKLFF
CDR3 DNA: TGTGCCATCAGTGAGTCGATAGGGACAAATGAAAAACTGTTTTTT

D gene: NA
clone size: NA
CDR3 length: 16
V gene: TRBV21-1
J gene: TRBJ1-2
CDR3 protein: CASSKKGGGDSYGYTF
CDR3 DNA: TGTGCCAGCAGCAAAAAGGGGGGGGGCGATAGCTATGGCTACACCTTC

D gene: TRBD1
clone size: NA
CDR3 length: 14
V gene: TRBV7-2
J gene: TRBJ1-4
CDR3 protein: CASSYRTGDEKLFF
CDR3 DNA: TGTGCCAGCAGCTATAGGACAGGGGACGAAAAACTGTTTTTT

D gene: TRBD1
clone size: once
CDR3 length: 15
V gene: TRBV7-2
J gene: TRBJ1-4
CDR3 protein: CASSPERQGYEKLFF
CDR3 DNA: TGTGCCAGCAGTCCCGAGAGACAGGGGTATGAAAAACTGTTTTTT

D gene: TRBD1
clone size: NA
CDR3 length: 15
V gene: TRBV5-1
J gene: TRBJ1-2
CDR3 protein: CASSLEGARNYGYTF
CDR3 DNA: TGCGCCAGCAGCTTGGAGGGGGCTCGCAACTATGGCTACACCTTC

D gene: TRBD1
clone size: NA
CDR3 length: 14
V gene: TRBV6-1
J gene: TRBJ1-5
CDR3 protein: CASRATGSHQPQHF
CDR3 DNA: TGTGCCAGCAGAGCGACAGGGTCCCATCAGCCCCAGCATTTT

D gene: NA
clone size: NA
CDR3 length: 13
V gene: TRBV14
J gene: TRBJ1-1
CDR3 protein: CASSHRTNTEAFF
CDR3 DNA: TGTGCCAGCAGCCATCGGACAAACACTGAAGCTTTCTTT

D gene: NA
clone size: NA
CDR3 length: 15
V gene: TRBV5-1
J gene: TRBJ2-3
CDR3 protein: CASSPGSGGRDTQYF
CDR3 DNA: TGCGCCAGCAGCCCCGGCTCGGGGGGCCGCGATACGCAGTATTTT

D gene: NA
clone size: NA
CDR3 length: 13
V gene: TRBV30
J gene: TRBJ2-7
CDR3 protein: CAWSGGPSYEQYF
CDR3 DNA: TGTGCCTGGAGTGGCGGGCCATCCTACGAGCAGTACTTC

D gene: TRBD2
clone size: NA
CDR3 length: 15
V gene: TRBV6-4
J gene: TRBJ2-3
CDR3 protein: CASSAIAGSTDTQYF
CDR3 DNA: TGTGCCAGCAGTGCGATAGCGGGGAGCACAGATACGCAGTATTTT